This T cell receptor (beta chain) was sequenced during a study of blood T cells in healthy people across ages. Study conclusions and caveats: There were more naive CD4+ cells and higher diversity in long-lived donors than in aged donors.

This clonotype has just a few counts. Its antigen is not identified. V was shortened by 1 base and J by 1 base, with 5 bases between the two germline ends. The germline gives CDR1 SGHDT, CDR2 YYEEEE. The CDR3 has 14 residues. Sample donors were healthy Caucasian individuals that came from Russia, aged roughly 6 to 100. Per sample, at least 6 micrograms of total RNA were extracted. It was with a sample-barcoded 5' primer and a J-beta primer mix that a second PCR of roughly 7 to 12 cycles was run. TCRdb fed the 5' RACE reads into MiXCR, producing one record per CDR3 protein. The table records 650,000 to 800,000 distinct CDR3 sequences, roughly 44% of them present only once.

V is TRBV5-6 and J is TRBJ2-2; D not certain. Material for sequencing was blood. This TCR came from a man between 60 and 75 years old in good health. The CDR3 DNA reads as TGTGCCAGCAGCTTGATCGAGAACACCGGGGAGCTGTTTTTT. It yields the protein CASSLIENTGELFF.